This passage covers 17 T cell receptor beta chains from one sample sequenced in a study of shared clonotypes between healthy human individuals. Sequenced by immunoSEQ multiplex PCR; TCRdb stores in-frame clones only, minus some. This repertoire shows about 640,000 clones, approximately 79% found once; its top ten account for around 2%. The sample consisted of memory CD4+ T cells sorted from blood. Subset described: CD45RA-negative fraction. Receptor source: a woman aged 30 to 39 in good health.

On this clone itself: The same CDR3 also results from other DNA sequences found in this sample. This chain joins TRBV5-1 and TRBJ1-1; D is unresolved. Per germline, CDR1 SGHRS and CDR2 YFSETQ. Trimming cost V 0 bases and J 2 bases, with 5 bases left between them. This CDR3 is 13 amino acids long. The CDR3 region has the DNA TGCGCCAGCAGCTTGGGAGTTAACACTGAAGCTTTCTTT. Translated, it gives CASSLGVNTEAFF.

The chain joins TRBV5-1 to TRBJ1-1; 7 bases align to TRBD1. Germline-derived CDR1 and CDR2 are SGHRS and YFSETQ. The CDR3 spans 14 residues. After removal of 7 bases from V and 4 bases from J, the junction contained 10 bases not matched to a gene. CDR3: CASSPGTESTEAFF. The CDR3 DNA reads TGCGCCAGCTCCCCCGGGACAGAGAGCACTGAAGCTTTCTTT. The full variable domain, with the rest looked up from reference TRBV5-1 and TRBJ1-1, is KAGVTQTPRYLIKTRGQQVTLSCSPISGHRSVSWYQQTPGQGLQFLFEYFSETQRNKGNFPGRFSGRQFSNSRSEMNVSTLELGDSALYLCASSPGTESTEAFFGQGTRLTVV.

The CDR3 DNA is TGCGCCAGCAGCCAAATTGCTAGGAGAAAATACGAGCAGTACTTC. Translated, it gives CASSQIARRKYEQYF. This sequence joins TRBV4-1 and TRBJ2-7; D unclear. Germline-derived CDR1 and CDR2 are MGHRA and YSYEKL. The V gene lost 2 bases and the J gene lost 4 bases, with 15 bases spanning the gap. This CDR3 spans 15 amino acids.

The V call is TRBV23-1, the J call TRBJ2-7; the match to TRBD2 covers 7 bases. TRBV23-1 qualifies as an ORF whose function is uncertain. CDR3 length: 19 amino acids. V shed 4 bases and J 0 bases; nucleotides not matched to a gene: 18. This CDR3 is CASSPTGIAGSAFSYEQYF. The CDR3 bases are TGCGCCAGCAGTCCCACGGGGATAGCGGGTTCCGCTTTCTCCTACGAGCAGTACTTC.

The V and J genes are TRBV10-3 and TRBJ1-5; possibly TRBD1 for D (5 bases). CDR1 and CDR2 from the germline V gene are ENHRY and SYGVKD. This CDR3 has 14 residues. The V and J ends lost 2 bases and 4 bases respectively, with 9 bases between them. The CDR3 is CAISERGENQPQHF. In DNA, the CDR3 is TGTGCCATCAGTGAGAGAGGGGAGAATCAGCCCCAGCATTTT.

The chain combines TRBV19 with TRBJ2-3, with a possible D match to TRBD1 (5 bases). CDR1 and CDR2 (germline): LNHDA, SQIVND (reference sequence). The CDR3 contains 13 residues. V lost 5 bases, J lost 3 bases, and 9 bases lay in between. CDR3 sequence reads: CASSPQGTDTQYF. The CDR3 DNA reads as TGTGCCAGTAGTCCCCAGGGAACAGATACGCAGTATTTT.

The chain has TRBV2 and TRBJ2-7; D unclear. The CDR3 spans 14 residues. The germline V and J ends were trimmed by 4 bases and 3 bases, with 13 bases remaining between them. Germline V lookup: CDR1 SNHLY, CDR2 FYNNEI. The CDR3 region is CASSVRVRSYEQYF. The CDR3 DNA sequence: TGTGCCAGCAGTGTCCGCGTCCGGAGCTACGAGCAGTACTTC.

With respect to this clone: Other DNA sequences in this specimen translate into the identical CDR3. The chain joins TRBV14 to TRBJ1-1, with TRBD1 as a possible D gene (5 bases). V was shortened by 4 bases and J by 3 bases, with 9 bases between the two germline ends. The CDR3 sequence is 13 residues long. The germline CDR1 and CDR2 sequences are SGHDN and FVKESK. The CDR3 sequence is CASSRQGDTEAFF. In DNA form, the CDR3 reads TGTGCCAGCAGCCGTCAGGGTGACACTGAAGCTTTCTTT.

This clone was seen only once. V and J are TRBV12-2 and TRBJ2-5. TRBV12-2 is a documented pseudogene. The CDR3 covers 15 residues. The DNA for the CDR3 is TGTGCAAGTCGCCCCGTGGTGGGGTTCCGGGAGACCCAGTACTTC. Its protein is CASRPVVGFRETQYF.

The table lists this clone with a few counts. Being one base from a much bigger clone, this may be a read error. Within the sample, other DNA sequences also encode this same CDR3. The V gene is TRBV5-1, the J gene TRBJ2-1, with D possibly matching TRBD2 (5 bases). The CDR3 totals 15 residues. Germline CDR1 is SGHRS and CDR2 is YFSETQ. V was cut by 0 bases and J by 0 bases, with 7 bases left in between. The CDR3, as DNA: TGCGCCAGCAGCTTGGACAGCGGCTCCTACAATGAGCAGTTCTTC. Its protein is CASSLDSGSYNEQFF.

The chain employs TRBV5-1 and TRBJ1-4; unclear D gene. The germline V gene has CDR1 SGHRS and CDR2 YFSETQ. The V end was cut by 0 bases, the J end by 3 bases, with 15 bases between. The CDR3 has 17 residues. For the CDR3, the DNA is TGCGCCAGCAGCTTGGCCGGCGGGGTAGTGGCTAATGAAAAACTGTTTTTT. It is translated as CASSLAGGVVANEKLFF.

Many counts were recorded for this clone. This CDR3 is also generated by other DNA sequences in the sample. The V gene is TRBV4-1, the J gene TRBJ2-5; possibly TRBD1 for D (6 bases). Germline values: CDR1 MGHRA, CDR2 YSYEKL. Trimming left V 1 base short and J 1 base short, with 10 bases between. CDR3 size: 15 residues. DNA for the CDR3: TGCGCCAGCAGCCAAGTTGGGACACTCCAAGAGACCCAGTACTTC. Protein product: CASSQVGTLQETQYF.

On this clone itself: One junction end disagrees with the germline gene, perhaps due to a read error. This chain links TRBV7-6 with TRBJ2-1; 12 positions agree with TRBD2. The CDR3 contains 16 residues. Looked up from germline, CDR1 is SGHVS and CDR2 is FNYEAQ. The CDR3 is CASSLAGGGTYNEQFF. The CDR3 nucleotides are TGTGCCAGCAGCCTAGCGGGAGGGGGCACCTACAATGAGCAGTTCTTC.

This clone has only a few counts. The V and J genes are TRBV25-1 and TRBJ2-2, with a possible D match to TRBD2 (6 bases). The CDR3 is made up of 13 amino acids. V lost 2 bases to trimming and J lost 6 bases, with 7 bases between them. Germline CDR1 and CDR2: MGHDK and SYGVNS. The chain's CDR3 is CASSEGGSGELFF. CDR3 DNA sequence: TGTGCCAGCAGTGAAGGGGGGTCCGGGGAGCTGTTTTTT.

The rearrangement uses TRBV28 and TRBJ2-7; no reliable D call. CDR3 length: 12 residues. Germline V gene data show CDR1 as MDHEN and CDR2 as SYDVKM. Trimming removed 5 bases at V and 2 bases at J, with 7 bases between. CDR3 DNA: TGTGCCAGCAGTCGCTTGGCCTACGAGCAGTACTTC. It translates to CASSRLAYEQYF.

A few counts support this clone. The chain couples TRBV19 to TRBJ1-4, with 9 bases identical to TRBD1. Germline CDR1 LNHDA, CDR2 SQIVND (reference sequence). The CDR3 extends over 15 amino acids. V dropped 5 bases and J dropped 6; count of bases not matched to a gene: 7. The CDR3 coding sequence is TGTGCCAGTAGTTTTCCGGGACAGGGCGATGAAAAACTGTTTTTT. As protein: CASSFPGQGDEKLFF.

This chain connects TRBV19 to TRBJ1-1; unclear D gene. The V and J ends lost 7 bases and 5 bases respectively, with 17 bases between them. The germline gives CDR1 LNHDA, CDR2 SQIVND (reference sequence). The CDR3 covers 14 residues. CDR3 sequence: CASILPGSRTEAFF. CDR3 DNA sequence: TGTGCCAGTATCCTACCGGGTTCGAGGACTGAAGCTTTCTTT.